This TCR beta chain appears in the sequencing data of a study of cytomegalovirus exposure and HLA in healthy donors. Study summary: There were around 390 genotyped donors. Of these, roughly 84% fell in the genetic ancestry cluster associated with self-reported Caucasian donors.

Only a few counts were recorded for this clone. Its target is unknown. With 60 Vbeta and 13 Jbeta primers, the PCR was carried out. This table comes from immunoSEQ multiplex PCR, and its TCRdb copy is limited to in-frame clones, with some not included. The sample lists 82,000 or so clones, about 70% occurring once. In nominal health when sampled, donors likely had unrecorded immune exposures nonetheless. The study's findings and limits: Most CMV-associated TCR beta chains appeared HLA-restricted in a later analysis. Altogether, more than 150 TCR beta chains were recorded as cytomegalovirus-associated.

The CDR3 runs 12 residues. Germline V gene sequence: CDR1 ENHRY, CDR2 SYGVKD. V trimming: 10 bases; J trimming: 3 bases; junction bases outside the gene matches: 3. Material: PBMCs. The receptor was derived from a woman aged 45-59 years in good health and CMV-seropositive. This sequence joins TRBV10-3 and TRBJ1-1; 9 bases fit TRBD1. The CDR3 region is CATWTGDTEAFF. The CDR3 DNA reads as TGTGCCACCTGGACAGGGGACACTGAAGCTTTCTTT.